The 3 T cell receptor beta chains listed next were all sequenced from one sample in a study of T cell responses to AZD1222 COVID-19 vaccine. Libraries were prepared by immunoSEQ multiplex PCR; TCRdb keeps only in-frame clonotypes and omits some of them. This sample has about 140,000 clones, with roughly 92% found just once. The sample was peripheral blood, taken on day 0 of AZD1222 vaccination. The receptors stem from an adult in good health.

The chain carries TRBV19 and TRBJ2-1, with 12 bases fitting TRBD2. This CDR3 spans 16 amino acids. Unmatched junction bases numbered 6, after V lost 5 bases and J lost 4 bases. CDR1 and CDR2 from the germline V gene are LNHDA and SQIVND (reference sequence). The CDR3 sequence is CASSSPGTSGYNEQFF. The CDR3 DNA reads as TGTGCCAGTAGTTCACCAGGGACTAGCGGGTACAATGAGCAGTTCTTC.

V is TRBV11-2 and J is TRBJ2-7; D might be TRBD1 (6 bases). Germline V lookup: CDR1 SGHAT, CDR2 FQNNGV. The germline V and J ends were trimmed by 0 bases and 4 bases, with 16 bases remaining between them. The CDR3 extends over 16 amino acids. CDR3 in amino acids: CASSLDEIGGRYEQYF. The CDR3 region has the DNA TGTGCCAGCAGCTTAGATGAGATTGGGGGCCGGTACGAGCAGTACTTC.

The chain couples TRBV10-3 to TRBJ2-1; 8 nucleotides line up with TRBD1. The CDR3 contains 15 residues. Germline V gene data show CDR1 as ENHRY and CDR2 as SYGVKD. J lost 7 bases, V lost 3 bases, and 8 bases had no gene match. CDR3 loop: CAISEVWTGTNEQFF. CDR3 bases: TGTGCCATCAGTGAAGTCTGGACAGGGACGAATGAGCAGTTCTTC.